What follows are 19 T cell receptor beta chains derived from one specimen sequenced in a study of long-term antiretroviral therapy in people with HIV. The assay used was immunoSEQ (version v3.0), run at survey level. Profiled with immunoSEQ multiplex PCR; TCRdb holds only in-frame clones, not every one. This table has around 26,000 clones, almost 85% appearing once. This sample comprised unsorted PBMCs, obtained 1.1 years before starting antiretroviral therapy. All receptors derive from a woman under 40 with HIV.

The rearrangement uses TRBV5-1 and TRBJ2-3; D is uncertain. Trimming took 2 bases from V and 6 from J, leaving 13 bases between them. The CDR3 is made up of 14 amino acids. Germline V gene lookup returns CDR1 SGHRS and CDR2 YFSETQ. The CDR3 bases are TGCGCCAGCAGCTTTCTGGGGAATCTTGATACGCAGTATTTT. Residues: CASSFLGNLDTQYF.

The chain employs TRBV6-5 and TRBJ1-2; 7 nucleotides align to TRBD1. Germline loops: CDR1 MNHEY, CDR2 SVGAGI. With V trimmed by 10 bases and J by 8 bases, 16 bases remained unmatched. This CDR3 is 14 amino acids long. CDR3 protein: CATWKQGPGVGYTF. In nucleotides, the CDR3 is TGTGCCACCTGGAAACAGGGGCCGGGGGTGGGCTACACCTTC.

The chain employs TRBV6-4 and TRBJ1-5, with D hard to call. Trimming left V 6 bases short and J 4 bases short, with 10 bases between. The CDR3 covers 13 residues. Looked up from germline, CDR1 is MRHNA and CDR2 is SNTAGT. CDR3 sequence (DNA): TGTGCCAGCAGCCCCGGCCTTAATCAGCCCCAGCATTTT. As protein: CASSPGLNQPQHF.

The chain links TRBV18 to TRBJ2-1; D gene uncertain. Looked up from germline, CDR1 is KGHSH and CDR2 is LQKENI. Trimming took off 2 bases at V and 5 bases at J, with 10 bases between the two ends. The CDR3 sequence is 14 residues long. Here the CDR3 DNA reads TGTGCCAGCTCACCAAGTACATCAGACAATGAGCAGTTCTTC. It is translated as CASSPSTSDNEQFF.

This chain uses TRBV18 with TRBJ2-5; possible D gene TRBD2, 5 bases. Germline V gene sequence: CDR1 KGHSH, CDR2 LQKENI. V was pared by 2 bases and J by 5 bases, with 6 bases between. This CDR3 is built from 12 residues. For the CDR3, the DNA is TGTGCCAGCTCACCAGGGGAGGAGACCCAGTACTTC. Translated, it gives CASSPGEETQYF.

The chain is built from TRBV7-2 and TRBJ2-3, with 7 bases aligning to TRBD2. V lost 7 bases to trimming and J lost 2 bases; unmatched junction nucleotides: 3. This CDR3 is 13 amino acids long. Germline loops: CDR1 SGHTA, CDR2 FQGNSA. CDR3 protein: CASTGTITDTQYF. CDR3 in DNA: TGTGCCAGCACCGGGACTATCACAGATACGCAGTATTTT.

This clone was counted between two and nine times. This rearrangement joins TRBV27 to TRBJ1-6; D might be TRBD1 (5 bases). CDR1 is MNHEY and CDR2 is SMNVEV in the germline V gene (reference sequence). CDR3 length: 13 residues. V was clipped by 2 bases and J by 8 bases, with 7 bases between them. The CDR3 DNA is TGTGCCAGCAGTTTAACCAGGGATTCACCCCTCCACTTT. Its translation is CASSLTRDSPLHF.

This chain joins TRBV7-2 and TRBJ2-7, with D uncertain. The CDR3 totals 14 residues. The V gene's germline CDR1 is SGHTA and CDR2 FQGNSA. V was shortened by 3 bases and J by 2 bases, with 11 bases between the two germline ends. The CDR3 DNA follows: TGTGCCAGCAGCTTTCCCGGAACTACCTACGAGCAGTACGTC. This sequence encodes CASSFPGTTYEQYV.

The CDR3 region is CASSFGTGYYEQFF. DNA for the CDR3: TGTGCCAGCAGCTTTGGGACAGGGTACTATGAGCAGTTCTTC. The J gene is TRBJ2-1, the V gene TRBV7-3; TRBD1 aligns across 9 bases. Germline CDR1 reads SGHTA; CDR2 reads FQGTGA. The CDR3 consists of 14 residues. V gave up 3 bases and J gave up 8 bases; unmatched junction bases: 5. Full variable domain (missing parts from reference TRBV7-3 and TRBJ2-1): GAGVSQTPSNKVTEKGKYVELRCDPISGHTALYWYRQSLGQGPEFLIYFQGTGAADDSGLPNDRFFAVRPEGSVSTLKIQRTERGDSAVYLCASSFGTGYYEQFFGPGTRLTVL.

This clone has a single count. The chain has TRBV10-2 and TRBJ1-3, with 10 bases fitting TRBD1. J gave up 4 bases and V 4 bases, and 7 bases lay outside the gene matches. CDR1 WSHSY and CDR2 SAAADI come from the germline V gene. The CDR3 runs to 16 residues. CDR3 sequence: CASSGAGTGEGNTIYF. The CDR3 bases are TGCGCCAGCAGTGGGGCCGGGACAGGGGAAGGAAACACCATATATTTT.

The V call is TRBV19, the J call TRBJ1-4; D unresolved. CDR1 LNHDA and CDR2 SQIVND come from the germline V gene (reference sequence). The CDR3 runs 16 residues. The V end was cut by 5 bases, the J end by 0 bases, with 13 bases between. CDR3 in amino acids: CASSLGLDTTNEKLFF. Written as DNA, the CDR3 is TGTGCCAGTAGTCTCGGACTCGACACAACTAATGAAAAACTGTTTTTT.

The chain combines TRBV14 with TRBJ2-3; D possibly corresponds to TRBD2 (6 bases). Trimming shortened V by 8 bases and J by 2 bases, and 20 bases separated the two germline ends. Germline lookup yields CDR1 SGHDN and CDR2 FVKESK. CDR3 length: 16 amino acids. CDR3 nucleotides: TGTGCCAGCGGCGGGGAGCCAGCGAGCTTCACAGATACGCAGTATTTT. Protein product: CASGGEPASFTDTQYF.

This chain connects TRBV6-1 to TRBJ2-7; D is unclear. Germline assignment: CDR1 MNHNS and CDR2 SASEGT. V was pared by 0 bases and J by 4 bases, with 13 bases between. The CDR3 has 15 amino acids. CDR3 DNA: TGTGCCAGCAGTGAAGCGTTAGGGTTACGGTACGAGCAGTACTTC. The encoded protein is CASSEALGLRYEQYF.

The DNA of the CDR3 is TGTGCCAGTAGTACCCCCACAGAAAATTCACCCCTCCACTTT. Amino acids: CASSTPTENSPLHF. The gene calls are TRBV19 and TRBJ1-6; no firm D call. V was trimmed by 4 bases and J by 7 bases, leaving 11 bases between them. This CDR3 contains 14 residues. Germline V gives CDR1 LNHDA, CDR2 SQIVND (reference sequence).

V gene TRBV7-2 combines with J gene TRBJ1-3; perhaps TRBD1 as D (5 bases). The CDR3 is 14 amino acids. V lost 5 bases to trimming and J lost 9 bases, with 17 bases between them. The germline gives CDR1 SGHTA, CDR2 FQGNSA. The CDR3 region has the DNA TGTGCCAGCAGCCGGGACCCTCCGGCCGTCACCATATATTTT. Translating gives CASSRDPPAVTIYF.

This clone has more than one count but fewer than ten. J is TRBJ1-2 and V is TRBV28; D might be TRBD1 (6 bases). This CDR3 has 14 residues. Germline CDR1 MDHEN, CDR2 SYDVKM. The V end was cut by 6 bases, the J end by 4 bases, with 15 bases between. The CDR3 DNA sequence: TGTGCCAGCAGCGTGGGGACAACGAGCTATGGCTACACCTTC. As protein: CASSVGTTSYGYTF.

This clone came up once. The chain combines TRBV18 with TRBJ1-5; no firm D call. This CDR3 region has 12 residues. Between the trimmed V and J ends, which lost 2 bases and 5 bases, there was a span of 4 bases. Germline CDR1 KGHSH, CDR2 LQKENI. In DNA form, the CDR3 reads TGTGCCAGCTCACCATCGGATCAGCCCCAGCATTTT. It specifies CASSPSDQPQHF.

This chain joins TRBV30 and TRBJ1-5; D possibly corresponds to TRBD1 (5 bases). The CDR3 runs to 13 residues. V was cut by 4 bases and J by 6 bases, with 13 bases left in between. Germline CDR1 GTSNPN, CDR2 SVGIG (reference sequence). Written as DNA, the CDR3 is TGTGCCTGGAATCAGGGAGCCGCTCAGCCCCAGCATTTT. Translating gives CAWNQGAAQPQHF. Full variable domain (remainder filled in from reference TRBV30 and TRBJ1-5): SQTIHQWPATLVQPVGSPLSLECTVEGTSNPNLYWYRQAAGRGLQLLFYSVGIGQISSEVPQNLSASRPQDRQFILSSKKLLLSDSGFYLCAWNQGAAQPQHFGDGTRLSIL.

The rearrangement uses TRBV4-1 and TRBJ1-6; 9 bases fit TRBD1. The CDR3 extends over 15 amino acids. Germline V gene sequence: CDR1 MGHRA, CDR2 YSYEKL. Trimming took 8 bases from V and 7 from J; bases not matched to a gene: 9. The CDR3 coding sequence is TGCGCCAGCGTACGTGACGGGACAGGGAATTCACCCCTCCACTTT. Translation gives CASVRDGTGNSPLHF.